A single sample is the source of the 29 T cell receptor beta chains below, sequenced in a study of metastatic and nonmetastatic thyroid tumors. Not a single patient had been given any form of treatment at any point before undergoing thyroid surgery. TCRdb reanalyzed the PCR reads via MiXCR. The sample consists of 60,000 to 85,000 clones, roughly 18% of them appearing once. The material sequenced was blood. Every receptor here comes from a female donor with papillary thyroid cancer or a benign thyroid nodule (not recorded which). Some clones in this sample may be carry-over from other donors' samples.

This clone was counted between two and nine times. The chain recombines TRBV5-6 with TRBJ2-1; D is unresolved. V lost 2 bases, J lost 9 bases, and 9 bases lay in between. This CDR3 comprises 12 residues. Germline V gene data show CDR1 as SGHDT and CDR2 as YYEEEE. Written as DNA, the CDR3 is TGTGCCAGCAGCTTTATAGTTACTGAGCAGTTCTTC. Amino acid sequence: CASSFIVTEQFF.

This clone has only a few counts. A much larger clone lies a single base off, so this may be a read error. The DNA for the CDR3 is TGTGCCAGCAGCCCCCCCCGGCCCTCCTACAATGAGCAGTTCTTC. Encoded protein: CASSPPRPSYNEQFF. V usage is TRBV28 and J usage is TRBJ2-1; D not resolved. Germline V gene data show CDR1 as MDHEN and CDR2 as SYDVKM. The length of the CDR3 is 15 residues. Trimming took 6 bases from V and 0 from J, leaving 12 bases between them. The full variable domain, in which reference TRBV28 and TRBJ2-1 provide the parts outside the CDR3, is DVKVTQSSRYLVKRTGEKVFLECVQDMDHENMFWYRQDPGLGLRLIYFSYDVKMKEKGDIPEGYSVSREKKERFSLILESASTNQTSMYLCASSPPRPSYNEQFFGPGTRLTVL.

This clone has at least ten counts. The chain is built from TRBV2 and TRBJ2-3; tentatively, D is TRBD2 (5 bases). Germline assignment: CDR1 SNHLY and CDR2 FYNNEI. The CDR3 sequence is 13 residues long. Trimming removed 0 bases from V and 6 bases from J, with 7 bases in between. The CDR3 sequence is CASSEARGDTQYF. CDR3 DNA sequence: TGTGCCAGCAGTGAAGCGCGCGGGGATACGCAGTATTTT. The variable domain in full, completed from reference TRBV2 and TRBJ2-3, reads EPEVTQTPSHQVTQMGQEVILRCVPISNHLYFYWYRQILGQKVEFLVSFYNNEISEKSEIFDDQFSVERPDGSNFTLKIRSTKLEDSAMYFCASSEARGDTQYFGPGTRLTVL.

This clone has just a few counts. The chain carries TRBV6-6 and TRBJ2-7, with 7 bases identical to TRBD2. Germline CDR1 and CDR2: MNHNY and SVGAGI (reference sequence). This CDR3 comprises 14 residues. V trimming: 2 bases; J trimming: 3 bases; junction bases outside the gene matches: 4. The CDR3 sequence: CASSYGGEFYEQYF. Written as DNA, the CDR3 is TGTGCCAGCAGTTACGGGGGGGAATTCTACGAGCAGTACTTC.

This clone was seen more than once but under ten times. The rearrangement uses TRBV6-1 and TRBJ2-1; TRBD2 matches at 12 bases. From germline, CDR1 is MNHNS and CDR2 SASEGT. The CDR3 totals 15 residues. V shed 7 bases, J shed 4 bases, and the junction held 5 bases outside the gene matches. The CDR3 reads CASKLAGGLYNEQFF. Written as DNA, the CDR3 is TGTGCCAGCAAGCTAGCGGGAGGGCTATACAATGAGCAGTTCTTC.

This clone was seen many times. The chain uses TRBV18 and TRBJ2-2; D gene uncertain. Germline V CDR1 and CDR2: KGHSH, LQKENI. The CDR3 length is 12 residues. Deletions cut 3 bases from V and 3 bases from J, with 2 bases between. In nucleotides, the CDR3 is TGTGCCAGCTCACCGGACACCGGGGAGCTGTTTTTT. It is translated as CASSPDTGELFF.

This clone was detected ten times or more. At one boundary the junction diverges from the germline segment, which might be a read error. DNA of the CDR3: TGTGCTAGCAGCTCCGGGACAGGGTCGGGCGAGCAGTACTTC. Residues: CASSSGTGSGEQYF. The chain is built from TRBV7-7 and TRBJ2-7; 9 nucleotides agree with TRBD1. CDR3 length: 14 residues. Germline assignment: CDR1 SSHAT and CDR2 FNYEAQ (reference sequence). Supplemented by reference TRBV7-7 and TRBJ2-7, the full variable domain reads GAGVSQSPRYKVTKRGQDVTLRCDPISSHATLYWYQQALGQGPEFLTYFNYEAQPDKSGLPSDRFSAERPEGSISTLTIQRTEQRDSAMYRCASSSGTGSGEQYFGPGTRLTVT.

This clone was counted between two and nine times. It may be a read error: a sequence one base away is much more abundant. The rearrangement uses TRBV7-9 and TRBJ2-3; TRBD1 matches at 8 bases. From germline, CDR1 is SEHNR and CDR2 FQNEAQ (reference sequence). The CDR3 length is 12 residues. The J segment lost 10 bases and the V segment lost 5 bases, leaving 5 bases of the junction unmatched. The CDR3 loop is CASSRTGRSQYF. Here the CDR3 DNA reads TGTGCCAGCAGCCGGACAGGGCGATCGCAGTATTTT. Full variable domain (rest looked up from reference TRBV7-9 and TRBJ2-3): DTGVSQNPRHKITKRGQNVTFRCDPISEHNRLYWYRQTLGQGPEFLTYFQNEAQLEKSRLLSDRFSAERPKGSFSTLEIQRTEQGDSAMYLCASSRTGRSQYFGPGTRLTVL.

In its sample, this clone was seen many times. The J gene is TRBJ2-7, the V gene TRBV9; unclear D gene. Trimming removed 0 bases from V and 4 bases from J, with 11 bases in between. This CDR3 is 14 amino acids long. Germline loops: CDR1 SGDLS, CDR2 YYNGEE. Written as DNA, the CDR3 is TGTGCCAGCAGCGTAGGCCCCCTAGGGTACGAGCAGTACTTC. Translated, it gives CASSVGPLGYEQYF.

In the case of this clone: A much larger clonotype is one base distant, so this may be a read error. This chain uses TRBV11-2 with TRBJ2-7; maybe TRBD2 (6 bases). Germline CDR1 and CDR2: SGHAT and FQNNGV. The CDR3 spans 14 residues. The CDR3 bases are TGTGCCAACAGCCTGGGACTTGCGGACTACGAGCAGTACTTC. Protein product: CANSLGLADYEQYF.

Comment on this clone: A much larger clone lies a single base off, so this may be a read error. The chain recombines TRBV7-2 with TRBJ2-4; possible D gene TRBD1, 6 bases. Germline V CDR1 and CDR2: SGHTA, FQGNSA. The V end lost 4 bases, the J end lost 7 bases, and 20 bases lay between the germline ends. The CDR3 has 16 amino acids. The CDR3 here is CASSSVPGHGTNIQYF. CDR3 coding DNA: TGTGCCAGCAGCTCTGTCCCGGGACATGGGACGAACATTCAGTACTTC.

This clone came up many times. Other DNA sequences in the sample encode the same CDR3. The chain employs TRBV6-1 and TRBJ2-1; 10 bases are a match to TRBD1. The CDR3 runs 15 residues. V lost 6 bases, J lost 7 bases, and 9 bases stayed unmatched. Germline assignment: CDR1 MNHNS and CDR2 SASEGT. This CDR3 reads CASRRQGAIINEQFF. The CDR3 DNA reads as TGTGCCAGCAGAAGACAGGGGGCCATCATAAATGAGCAGTTCTTC.

This clone was picked up a small number of times. V is TRBV11-3 and J is TRBJ1-1; the D gene is possibly TRBD1 (6 bases). CDR1 and CDR2 from the germline V gene are SGHNT and YENEEA. CDR3 length: 14 amino acids. The germline V and J ends were trimmed by 5 bases and 11 bases, with 21 bases remaining between them. CDR3 loop: CASSPNRQGIGAFF. DNA of the CDR3: TGTGCCAGCAGCCCCAACAGGCAGGGGATCGGGGCTTTCTTT. The whole variable domain, remainder taken from reference TRBV11-3 and TRBJ1-1, is EAGVVQSPRYKIIEKKQPVAFWCNPISGHNTLYWYLQNLGQGPELLIRYENEEAVDDSQLPKDRFSAERLKGVDSTLKIQPAELGDSAVYLCASSPNRQGIGAFFGQGTRLTVV.

This clone was picked up many times. The V gene is TRBV2, the J gene TRBJ1-1, with a weak D call TRBD1 (6 bases). The CDR3 runs 14 residues. Trimming pared 4 bases from V and 8 bases from J, leaving 17 bases between. Germline values: CDR1 SNHLY, CDR2 FYNNEI. The CDR3 region has the DNA TGTGCCAGCAGTGTTCTGAGGACAGAGATAGAAGCTTTCTTT. This gives the protein CASSVLRTEIEAFF.

At least ten counts were recorded for this clone. In DNA form, the CDR3 reads TGTGCCAGCAGCCAAGATACGCTGAGCTCTGGAAACACCATATATTTT. It translates to CASSQDTLSSGNTIYF. The chain uses TRBV4-2 and TRBJ1-3; no clear D. V dropped 0 bases and J dropped 0 bases, with 9 bases sitting between them. Germline assignment: CDR1 LGHNA and CDR2 YNFKEQ. The CDR3 contains 16 residues.

There are a few counts of this clone. V gene TRBV12-3 or TRBV12-4 combines with J gene TRBJ2-7; unclear D gene. CDR3 size: 11 residues. The V end was cut by 7 bases, the J end by 3 bases, with 7 bases between. The CDR3 DNA follows: TGTGCCAGCATGAAGGTCTACGAGCAGTACTTC. Its translation: CASMKVYEQYF.

This clone was seen more than once but under ten times. This chain joins TRBV6-4 and TRBJ2-3; the D is unclear. Germline assignment: CDR1 MRHNA and CDR2 SNTAGT. V lost 5 bases and J 1 base, leaving 10 bases between the germline ends. There are 14 residues in the CDR3. Here the CDR3 reads CASSPVTRTDTQYF. CDR3 nucleotides: TGTGCCAGCAGTCCCGTGACACGCACAGATACGCAGTATTTT.

This clone was seen ten or more times. The chain recombines TRBV2 with TRBJ2-7, with D possibly being TRBD1 (6 bases). Germline V gene sequence: CDR1 SNHLY, CDR2 FYNNEI. V was shortened by 6 bases and J by 3 bases, with 9 bases between the two germline ends. This CDR3 has 12 amino acids. The CDR3, as DNA: TGTGCCAGCAGAGGACAGAACTACGAGCAGTACTTC. This codes for CASRGQNYEQYF.

This clone showed up many times. This sequence joins TRBV20-1 and TRBJ2-5; D unresolved. V was clipped by 4 bases and J by 5 bases, with 26 bases between them. Germline CDR1 is DFQATT and CDR2 is SNEGSKA (reference sequence). The CDR3 has 17 amino acids. This CDR3 reads CSATLYGTRRIGETQYF. The CDR3 coding sequence is TGCAGTGCTACCTTGTATGGTACACGTCGGATTGGGGAGACCCAGTACTTC.

The V gene is TRBV18, the J gene TRBJ2-7; D possibly corresponds to TRBD2 (6 bases). Per germline, CDR1 KGHSH and CDR2 LQKENI. With 6 bases removed from V and 6 bases from J, the gap between germline ends came to 18 bases. This CDR3 is 14 amino acids long. CDR3 sequence (DNA): TGTGCCAGCTCTTTCGACGGGGGATCCCGCGAGCAGTACTTC. Translated, it gives CASSFDGGSREQYF.

This clone was detected ten times or more. A clone one base away is much larger, so this may be a read error. The sample holds other DNA sequences that translate to the same CDR3. This rearrangement joins TRBV5-1 to TRBJ2-2; 8 bases align to TRBD2. Germline V gene lookup returns CDR1 SGHRS and CDR2 YFSETQ. V shed 4 bases and J 6 bases; nucleotides not matched to a gene: 5. The CDR3 totals 14 residues. DNA of the CDR3: TGCGCCAGCAGCCCGGGGGGGATGTCCGGGGAGCTGTTTTTT. It is translated as CASSPGGMSGELFF.

This clone was detected many times. The chain recombines TRBV2 with TRBJ1-3; possibly TRBD1 for D (6 bases). The V gene lost 6 bases and the J gene lost 0 bases, with 12 bases spanning the gap. Germline CDR1 reads SNHLY; CDR2 reads FYNNEI. The CDR3 has 15 amino acids. CDR3 region: CASRPGGSSGNTIYF. The CDR3, as DNA: TGTGCCAGCAGGCCCGGGGGCAGCTCTGGAAACACCATATATTTT.

This clone was recorded at least ten times. The V call is TRBV9, the J call TRBJ1-4; 9 bases agree with TRBD1. V gave up 0 bases and J gave up 7 bases; unmatched junction bases: 4. The CDR3 is made up of 15 amino acids. Germline loops: CDR1 SGDLS, CDR2 YYNGEE. The CDR3 protein is CASSVAPGQGEKLFF. The DNA for the CDR3 is TGTGCCAGCAGCGTAGCTCCGGGACAGGGTGAAAAACTGTTTTTT.

This clone was seen ten or more times. J is TRBJ2-1 and V is TRBV6-6, with D unresolved. CDR1 MNHNY and CDR2 SVGAGI come from the germline V gene (reference sequence). The CDR3 covers 12 residues. V was clipped by 0 bases and J by 11 bases, with 8 bases between them. CDR3 sequence reads: CASSYSPVKQFF. For the CDR3, the DNA is TGTGCCAGCAGTTACTCTCCGGTTAAGCAGTTCTTC.

This chain connects TRBV20-1 to TRBJ2-6, with D perhaps being TRBD1 or TRBD2 (5 bases each). CDR1 is DFQATT, CDR2 SNEGSKA, per germline (reference sequence). Trimming removed 3 bases from V and 1 base from J, with 16 bases in between. The CDR3 extends over 17 amino acids. Written as DNA, the CDR3 is TGCAGTGCTAGCGCTGCTTGGGACCGGTCTGGGGCCAACGTCCTGACTTTC. This codes for CSASAAWDRSGANVLTF.

As for this clone: The CDR3 does not close with the conserved phenylalanine or tryptophan, likely indicating a read error. V is TRBV6-1 and J is TRBJ2-7; 10 nucleotides line up with TRBD1. This CDR3 has 14 amino acids. From germline, CDR1 is MNHNS and CDR2 SASEGT. V lost 6 bases and J lost 2; bases outside the gene matches: 4. This chain's CDR3 is CASSRDRGAYEQYL. The CDR3 DNA is TGTGCCAGCAGCCGGGACAGGGGTGCCTACGAGCAGTACTTG.

V and J are TRBV7-3 and TRBJ1-1; 9 bases match TRBD1. CDR1 SGHTA and CDR2 FQGTGA come from the germline V gene. V lost 4 bases, J lost 0 bases, and 3 bases stayed unmatched. The CDR3 spans 15 residues. CDR3 amino acids: CASSSQGAVNTEAFF. CDR3 in DNA: TGTGCCAGCAGCTCACAGGGGGCGGTGAACACTGAAGCTTTCTTT. Full variable domain (remainder filled in from reference TRBV7-3 and TRBJ1-1): GAGVSQTPSNKVTEKGKYVELRCDPISGHTALYWYRQSLGQGPEFLIYFQGTGAADDSGLPNDRFFAVRPEGSVSTLKIQRTERGDSAVYLCASSSQGAVNTEAFFGQGTRLTVV.

This clone was counted between two and nine times. The genes are TRBV6-1 and TRBJ1-1; D is undetermined. The ends were cut back, 3 bases at V and 10 bases at J, with 6 bases in the middle. Germline-derived CDR1 and CDR2 are MNHNS and SASEGT. CDR3 length: 10 amino acids. CDR3 sequence: CASSDEGAFF. The DNA of the CDR3 is TGTGCCAGCAGTGACGAAGGAGCTTTCTTT.

The table lists this clone with many counts. The chain recombines TRBV12-5 with TRBJ1-4; 9 nucleotides line up with TRBD1. The CDR3 length is 15 residues. CDR1 and CDR2 from the germline V gene are LGHNT and FRNRAP. With V trimmed by 1 base and J by 8 bases, 5 bases remained unmatched. The CDR3 DNA reads as TGTGCTAGTGGTTTGGGGGGACAGGGAAGGGAAAAACTGTTTTTT. This translates into CASGLGGQGREKLFF.